This entry features one T cell receptor (beta chain) sequence. The antigen remains unidentified. This specimen comes from a study of OX40 agonist ivuxolimab in advanced cancers. Assay used: immunoSEQ multiplex PCR; TCRdb lists only in-frame clones, some missing. The sample holds 53,000 or so clones, around 87% seen once. Study-wide results and limits: Partial responders treated at 0.1-3.0 mg/kg exhibited clonal expansion among the lowest measured.

The germline gives CDR1 SGDLS, CDR2 YYNGEE. The CDR3 is made up of 14 amino acids. V was pared by 4 bases and J by 2 bases, with 2 bases of the junction left unmatched. Here the sequenced sample was CD4+ or CD8+ T cells sorted from blood, taken in a trial of the OX40 agonist ivuxolimab. V usage is TRBV9 and J usage is TRBJ2-1, with 8 bases identical to TRBD2. The receptor's source is an adult with an advanced solid tumor such as melanoma, head and neck, liver or kidney cancer. CDR3 DNA: TGTGCCAGCAGCAGCGGGAGTCCCTACAATGAGCAGTTCTTC. Translation gives CASSSGSPYNEQFF.